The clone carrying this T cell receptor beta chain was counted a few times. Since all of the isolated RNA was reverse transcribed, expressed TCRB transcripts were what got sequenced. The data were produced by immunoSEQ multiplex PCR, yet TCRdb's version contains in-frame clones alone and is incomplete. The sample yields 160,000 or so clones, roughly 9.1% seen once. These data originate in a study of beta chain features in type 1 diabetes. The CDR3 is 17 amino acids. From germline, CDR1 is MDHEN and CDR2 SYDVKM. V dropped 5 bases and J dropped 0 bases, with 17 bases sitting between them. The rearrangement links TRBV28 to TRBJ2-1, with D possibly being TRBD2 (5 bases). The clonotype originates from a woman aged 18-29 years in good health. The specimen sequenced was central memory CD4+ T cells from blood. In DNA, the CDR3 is TGTGCCAGCAGTCCTAGGATTAGCGCTAGCTCCTACAATGAGCAGTTCTTC. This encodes CASSPRISASSYNEQFF.